The T cell receptor beta chain under discussion was sequenced for a study of control samples from healthy donors and cancer patients. This clone was counted a few times. Profiling relied on immunoSEQ multiplex PCR, and the TCRdb table lists in-frame clones only, not all of them. The sample consists of 40,000 to 45,000 clones, 70% of them appearing once. This CDR3 contains 13 residues. From germline, CDR1 is SGHTA and CDR2 FQGTGA. V shed 9 bases and J shed 5 bases, with 16 bases lying between them. This receptor was obtained from a male donor with melanoma. Sequenced sample: formalin-fixed, paraffin-embedded tissue. V gene TRBV7-3 combines with J gene TRBJ2-5, with D possibly called TRBD1 or TRBD2 (5 bases each). Here the CDR3 DNA reads TGTGCCAGTGCCCGAGGGGCAGGGGAGACCCAGTACTTC. Translating it yields CASARGAGETQYF.